The 19 T cell receptor beta chains presented below share a single source sample, sequenced in a study of OX40 agonist ivuxolimab in advanced cancers. The table came from immunoSEQ multiplex PCR; TCRdb's copy has only in-frame clones and leaves some out. The table lists roughly 83,000 clones, about 88% of them singletons. The sample in question was CD4+ or CD8+ T cells sorted from blood, obtained in a trial of the OX40 agonist ivuxolimab. The receptors here all came from an adult with an advanced solid tumor such as melanoma, head and neck, liver or kidney cancer.

The rearrangement links TRBV9 to TRBJ1-3; no definite D call. The CDR3 has 12 residues. V lost 3 bases and J lost 2, with 3 bases in between. Germline-derived CDR1 and CDR2 are SGDLS and YYNGEE. For the CDR3, the DNA is TGTGCCAGCAGCGCCACTGGAAACACCATATATTTT. Its protein is CASSATGNTIYF.

The chain uses TRBV7-2 and TRBJ2-5, with D perhaps given as TRBD1 or TRBD2 (5 bases each). The CDR3 is made up of 15 amino acids. V lost 3 bases and J 11 bases, leaving 22 bases between the germline ends. CDR1 SGHTA and CDR2 FQGNSA come from the germline V gene. CDR3 nucleotide sequence: TGTGCCAGCAGCTTTAGTGTTCGATCAGGGAGAGAGCAGTACTTC. Translated, it gives CASSFSVRSGREQYF.

The chain has TRBV7-6 and TRBJ2-2, with TRBD1 matching 12 bases. The CDR3 has 19 amino acids. Germline V gives CDR1 SGHVS, CDR2 FNYEAQ. V shed 5 bases and J 5 bases; nucleotides not matched to a gene: 15. The CDR3 here is CASSPTTGTGGTYTGELFF. CDR3 bases: TGTGCCAGCAGCCCCACGACCGGGACAGGGGGCACCTATACCGGGGAGCTGTTTTTT.

The chain uses TRBV5-4 and TRBJ2-2; possibly TRBD1 for D (5 bases). Between the trimmed V and J ends, which lost 5 bases and 4 bases, there was a span of 15 bases. The germline gives CDR1 SGHNT, CDR2 YYREEE (reference sequence). The CDR3 loop spans 15 amino acids. This CDR3 is CASRSSGMATGELFF. The CDR3 nucleotides are TGTGCCAGCAGGTCTTCAGGGATGGCCACCGGGGAGCTGTTTTTT.

DNA for the CDR3: TGTGCCAGCAGAAAGACAGGAGCTAACTATGGCTACACCTTC. The encoded protein is CASRKTGANYGYTF. This chain connects TRBV6-5 to TRBJ1-2; D is possibly TRBD1 (6 bases). The CDR3 contains 14 residues. Trimming removed 6 bases at V and 0 bases at J, with 11 bases between. From germline, CDR1 is MNHEY and CDR2 SVGAGI.

J is TRBJ2-6 and V is TRBV19; TRBD1 might be the D (5 bases). CDR1 is LNHDA and CDR2 is SQIVND in the germline V gene (reference sequence). This CDR3 region has 17 residues. V was shortened by 6 bases and J by 0 bases, with 15 bases between the two germline ends. DNA for the CDR3: TGTGCCAGTAGCTCCAGGGCCCATGGCTCTGGGGCCAACGTCCTGACTTTC. Its protein is CASSSRAHGSGANVLTF.

The gene calls are TRBV19 and TRBJ1-5; no firm D call. V was shortened by 5 bases and J by 4 bases, with 12 bases between the two germline ends. Germline loops: CDR1 LNHDA, CDR2 SQIVND (reference sequence). The CDR3 is 14 residues long. DNA for the CDR3: TGTGCCAGTAGTCTTTCACGGCTTAATCAGCCCCAGCATTTT. Amino acids: CASSLSRLNQPQHF.

The CDR3 protein is CASSYTPGSGGYTF. CDR3 in DNA: TGTGCCAGCAGTTACACCCCAGGGTCAGGGGGCTACACCTTC. The chain joins TRBV6-6 to TRBJ1-2; perhaps TRBD1 as D (5 bases). The CDR3 totals 14 residues. V lost 2 bases and J lost 8, with 15 bases in between. Germline CDR1 is MNHNY and CDR2 is SVGAGI (reference sequence).

This rearrangement joins TRBV7-8 to TRBJ1-5; tentatively, D is TRBD1 (5 bases). V lost 3 bases to trimming and J lost 8 bases, with 17 bases between them. The CDR3 runs 15 residues. Germline V gives CDR1 SGHVS, CDR2 FQNEAQ. DNA for the CDR3: TGTGCCAGCAGCTTTACCCAGGGACCATCAGAGCCCCAGCATTTT. Translating it yields CASSFTQGPSEPQHF.

The chain carries TRBV5-1 and TRBJ2-7; 9 positions agree with TRBD2. The CDR3 is made up of 17 amino acids. CDR1 and CDR2 from the germline V gene are SGHRS and YFSETQ. V shed 3 bases and J 1 base; nucleotides not matched to a gene: 11. This CDR3 is CASSWGVAGVESYEQYF. CDR3 coding DNA: TGCGCCAGCAGCTGGGGGGTAGCGGGAGTGGAGTCCTACGAGCAGTACTTC.

The V and J genes are TRBV9 and TRBJ1-1; weak D call: TRBD1 (5 bases). V was trimmed by 3 bases and J by 7 bases, leaving 10 bases between them. The CDR3 loop spans 12 amino acids. CDR1 SGDLS and CDR2 YYNGEE come from the germline V gene. CDR3 amino acids: CASSGLRGEAFF. The CDR3 bases are TGTGCCAGCAGCGGCCTAAGGGGTGAAGCTTTCTTT.

The gene calls are TRBV18 and TRBJ1-4; D remains ambiguous. The length of the CDR3 is 17 residues. CDR1 is KGHSH, CDR2 LQKENI, per germline. V was cut by 5 bases and J by 4 bases, with 20 bases left in between. The CDR3 DNA reads as TGTGCCAGCTCATCAACAGCGTCCCCCGCCAATAATGAAAAACTGTTTTTT. This gives the protein CASSSTASPANNEKLFF.

The chain combines TRBV19 with TRBJ2-5; possible D gene TRBD1, 6 bases. The CDR3 totals 13 residues. With 6 bases removed from V and 1 base from J, the gap between germline ends came to 9 bases. The germline gives CDR1 LNHDA, CDR2 SQIVND (reference sequence). The CDR3, as DNA: TGTGCCAGTAGCACAGGGTCCCAAGAGACCCAGTACTTC. Its protein is CASSTGSQETQYF.

V usage is TRBV19 and J usage is TRBJ2-4, with 10 bases fitting TRBD1. V lost 5 bases to trimming and J lost 1 base; unmatched junction nucleotides: 20. This CDR3 spans 21 amino acids. CDR1 and CDR2 from the germline V gene are LNHDA and SQIVND (reference sequence). CDR3 amino acids: CASSWAAGTGVRAAAKNIQYF. DNA of the CDR3: TGTGCCAGTAGTTGGGCAGCCGGGACAGGGGTTCGGGCGGCTGCCAAAAACATTCAGTACTTC.

In its sample, this clone was seen once. The chain links TRBV7-8 to TRBJ2-3, with 7 bases aligning to TRBD2. J gave up 1 base and V 3 bases, and 4 bases lay outside the gene matches. Germline V gives CDR1 SGHVS, CDR2 FQNEAQ. This CDR3 comprises 15 residues. CDR3 nucleotide sequence: TGTGCCAGCAGCTTTGGGGGGGAGGGCACAGATACGCAGTATTTT. Translated, it gives CASSFGGEGTDTQYF.

The table lists this clone with a count of one. The chain uses TRBV2 and TRBJ1-2; TRBD1 matches 7 bases. This CDR3 spans 14 amino acids. Germline-derived CDR1 and CDR2 are SNHLY and FYNNEI. J lost 7 bases, V lost 7 bases, and 12 bases had no gene match. The CDR3: CASKREGQTGGYTF. DNA of the CDR3: TGTGCCAGCAAGAGAGAGGGACAGACGGGTGGCTACACCTTC. Full variable domain (missing parts from reference TRBV2 and TRBJ1-2): EPEVTQTPSHQVTQMGQEVILRCVPISNHLYFYWYRQILGQKVEFLVSFYNNEISEKSEIFDDQFSVERPDGSNFTLKIRSTKLEDSAMYFCASKREGQTGGYTFGSGTRLTVV.

This chain joins TRBV9 and TRBJ2-1; 8 positions agree with TRBD2. The CDR3 contains 16 residues. After removal of 2 bases from V and 3 bases from J, the junction contained 7 bases not matched to a gene. Germline CDR1 and CDR2: SGDLS and YYNGEE. The CDR3 loop reads CASSVTGLELYNEQFF. The CDR3 DNA follows: TGTGCCAGCAGCGTTACGGGACTAGAGCTCTACAATGAGCAGTTCTTC.

The chain has TRBV28 and TRBJ1-5; a weak D match, TRBD1 (5 bases). CDR3 size: 17 residues. Germline-derived CDR1 and CDR2 are MDHEN and SYDVKM. Trimming took 6 bases from V and 3 from J, leaving 21 bases between them. CDR3 coding DNA: TGTGCCAGCAGAATCTTTTCTGGGGGAATAGTCAATCAGCCCCAGCATTTT. Amino acid sequence: CASRIFSGGIVNQPQHF. Filled out from reference TRBV28 and TRBJ1-5, the complete variable domain reads DVKVTQSSRYLVKRTGEKVFLECVQDMDHENMFWYRQDPGLGLRLIYFSYDVKMKEKGDIPEGYSVSREKKERFSLILESASTNQTSMYLCASRIFSGGIVNQPQHFGDGTRLSIL.

The genes are TRBV7-9 and TRBJ2-2; TRBD2 matches at 8 bases. The junction had 8 bases not matched to a gene; V was cut back by 5 bases and J by 6 bases. The germline V gene has CDR1 SEHNR and CDR2 FQNEAQ (reference sequence). CDR3 size: 15 residues. The CDR3 reads CASSIQRELAGELFF. The DNA of the CDR3 is TGTGCCAGCAGCATTCAGCGGGAGTTGGCCGGGGAGCTGTTTTTT.